This entry is about one T cell receptor beta chain. Its antigen is unknown. This entry comes from a study of cytomegalovirus exposure and HLA in healthy donors. General observations from the study: Researchers reported in a later analysis that a missense DCLRE1C variant was tied to TCR beta V- and J-gene trimming.

PCR amplification relied on 60 Vbeta primers (plus 13 Jbeta primers). Only in-frame clones appear in the TCRdb table, and some are missing; sequencing was by immunoSEQ multiplex PCR. The sample has 180,000 or so clones; 72% are singletons. J was trimmed by 6 bases and V by 2 bases; bases with no gene match: 6. The CDR3 sequence is 15 residues long. CDR1 is MRHNA, CDR2 SNTAGT, per germline. V usage is TRBV6-4 and J usage is TRBJ2-1; 8 bases agree with TRBD2. Source material: PBMCs. This clonotype was sampled from a human donor in good health. For the CDR3, the DNA is TGTGCCAGCAGTGACCTAACGGGGGGGATCAATGAGCAGTTCTTC. Protein sequence: CASSDLTGGINEQFF.